The rows below give T cell receptor beta chains drawn from one sample of a study of blood T cell repertoires in COVID-19. Assay used: immunoSEQ multiplex PCR; TCRdb lists only in-frame clones, some missing. The repertoire includes roughly 260,000 clones, approximately 83% of them detected once, and 1.9% sits in the top ten. The sequenced sample was PBMCs or T cells enriched from blood (not recorded which). The receptors were gathered from a woman in her forties or fifties who had recovered from COVID-19. Both conserved end residues are part of each CDR3. Fields, in order: D gene, V gene, J gene, clone size, CDR3 DNA, CDR3 protein. D genes are given only for firm matches. Size tells how often a clone was seen (once, few, many) or the class of an expanded clone, and some rows leave it out.

NA	TRBV12-3/TRBV12-4	TRBJ1-1	few	TGTGCCAGCAGTGAATTAGGGGGTTCTGAAGCTTTCTTT	CASSELGGSEAFF
NA	TRBV7-9	TRBJ1-5	once	TGTGCCAGCAGCGCTAGTTATTTTAGCAATCAGCCCCAGCATTTT	CASSASYFSNQPQHF
TRBD2	TRBV19	TRBJ2-7	NA	TGTGCCAGTAGTATTAGGGGGACTACTAGCGGGAGGGCCGACGAGCAGTACTTC	CASSIRGTTSGRADEQYF
TRBD2	TRBV20-1	TRBJ2-5	few	TGCAGTGCTAGTCCGAGCGGGAGTAAGACCCAGTACTTC	CSASPSGSKTQYF
TRBD1	TRBV5-1	TRBJ2-3	NA	TGCGCCAGCAGCTGGCAGGGGGCTAGAACGGCGGATACGCAGTATTTT	CASSWQGARTADTQYF
NA	TRBV2	TRBJ1-5	few	TGTGCCAGCAGTCAGGCAGACCTTAGCAATCAGCCCCAGCATTTT	CASSQADLSNQPQHF
NA	TRBV5-4	TRBJ1-4	NA	TGTGCCAGCAGCAGACGGGACTCACCGGCAACTAATGAAAAACTGTTTTTT	CASSRRDSPATNEKLFF
TRBD1	TRBV28	TRBJ2-7	NA	TGTGCCAGCATTGTGGGTCAGGGGGCGCCCGAGCAGTACTTC	CASIVGQGAPEQYF
NA	TRBV4-1	TRBJ2-1	NA	TGCGCCAGCAGCCAAAGTGGCGGGGAGAAATTGGGGCAGTTCTTC	CASSQSGGEKLGQFF
TRBD1	TRBV7-8	TRBJ1-1	NA	TGTGCCAGCAGCTTATGGAAGGGGGCCACTGAAGCTTTCTTT	CASSLWKGATEAFF
NA	TRBV19	TRBJ1-1	NA	TGTGCCAGTAGTATCGGGTGGTCTGAAGCTTTCTTT	CASSIGWSEAFF
TRBD1	TRBV7-8	TRBJ2-7	few	TGTGCCAGCAGCTTACAAAGGACAGGGGGGCGGGAGCAGTACTTC	CASSLQRTGGREQYF
NA	TRBV24-1	TRBJ2-7	NA	TGTGCCACCAGTCCCGGGAGTACCTACGAGCAGTACTTC	CATSPGSTYEQYF
TRBD1	TRBV5-4	TRBJ1-4	NA	TGTGCCAGCAGCGGCGGTGGGACAGCGAATGAAAAACTGTTTTTT	CASSGGGTANEKLFF
NA	TRBV6-5	TRBJ2-1	NA	TGTGCCAGCAGTTACTCTAGCGGAGGTAATGAGCAGTTCTTC	CASSYSSGGNEQFF
NA	TRBV7-6	TRBJ2-1	NA	TGTGCCAGCAGCCTGAGACTAGAGCAGTTCTTC	CASSLRLEQFF
NA	TRBV2	TRBJ2-1	few	TGTGCCAGCACCTGGAGGGCCCAATTCTCCTACAATGAGCAGTTCTTC	CASTWRAQFSYNEQFF
NA	TRBV9	TRBJ1-5	NA	TGTGCCAGCAGCGTCCAGGGAGGTAGCAATCAGCCCCAGCATTTT	CASSVQGGSNQPQHF
TRBD1	TRBV6-6	TRBJ2-5	NA	TGTGCCAGCAGTTTCGGGACAGCTAGACTGGGGACCCAGTACTTC	CASSFGTARLGTQYF
NA	TRBV18	TRBJ2-5	NA	TGTGCCAGCTCACCACCGAACAGGGCTCCTCAAGAGACCCAGTACTTC	CASSPPNRAPQETQYF
NA	TRBV28	TRBJ1-6	NA	TGTGCCAGCAGCTCAGCCACATCGGGTCCGGGATTCCTCCACTTT	CASSSATSGPGFLHF
TRBD2	TRBV6-4	TRBJ2-1	NA	TGTGCCAGCAGTCTGGCGGGAGAAGGTGAGCAGTTCTTC	CASSLAGEGEQFF
TRBD1	TRBV3-1/TRBV3-2	TRBJ2-1	NA	TGTGCCAGCAGCCGCACAGGGGTAAATGAGCAGTTCTTC	CASSRTGVNEQFF
TRBD2	TRBV28	TRBJ2-3	NA	TGTGCCAGCAGTTTGGCGGGAGGGGGGACAGATACGCAGTATTTT	CASSLAGGGTDTQYF
NA	TRBV6-5	TRBJ1-3	once	TGTGCCAGCAGTTACGTGGCAGGGGCTGGAAACACCATATATTTT	CASSYVAGAGNTIYF
NA	TRBV11-1	TRBJ2-7	NA	TGTGCCAGCAGCCCCCCTTCCACAAACCTCTACGAGCAGTACTTC	CASSPPSTNLYEQYF
TRBD1	TRBV4-1	TRBJ1-5	NA	TGCGCCAGCAGCCAGGCAGGGACAGAGCCCCAGCATTTT	CASSQAGTEPQHF
NA	TRBV27	TRBJ1-6	NA	TGTGCCACACAGGGTGTGTATAATTCACCCCTCCACTTT	CATQGVYNSPLHF
NA	TRBV13	TRBJ2-7	NA	TGTGCCAGCAGCTTAGGTAGGGGGAGTCCCTACGAGCAGTACTTC	CASSLGRGSPYEQYF
TRBD2	TRBV24-1	TRBJ2-1	NA	TGTGCCACCAGTGAGAATCCGACTAGCGGGTTTTACAATGAGCAGTTCTTC	CATSENPTSGFYNEQFF
NA	TRBV30	TRBJ1-2	few	TGTGCCTGGAAGGCCTGGGAGGACTATGGCTACACCTTC	CAWKAWEDYGYTF
NA	TRBV30	TRBJ1-2	NA	TGTGCCTGGAGTCCCCCCTCGAACTATGGCTACACCTTC	CAWSPPSNYGYTF
NA	TRBV28	TRBJ1-2	NA	TGTGCCAGCAGTGACAGAAACTATGGCTACACCTTC	CASSDRNYGYTF
TRBD2	TRBV5-4	TRBJ2-1	NA	TGTGCCAGCAGCCCCCGGGGGGGGAGGGACAATGAGCAGTTCTTC	CASSPRGGRDNEQFF
NA	TRBV7-8	TRBJ2-7	NA	TGTGCCAGCAGCTTAGACAGGGTCGAGCAGTACTTC	CASSLDRVEQYF
TRBD2	TRBV28	TRBJ2-1	NA	TGTGCCAGCACCACAGCGGGAGGGCCCGATAATGAGCAGTTCTTC	CASTTAGGPDNEQFF
NA	TRBV6-1	TRBJ2-2	NA	TGTGCCAGCAGTGAACAGGGCACCGGGGAGCTGTTTTTT	CASSEQGTGELFF
NA	TRBV6-5	TRBJ2-5	NA	TGTGCCAGCAGTTACGATGGAGCGGGTCAAGAGACCCAGTACTTC	CASSYDGAGQETQYF
NA	TRBV28	TRBJ2-5	NA	TGTGCCAGCAGTCGGACAGCTCTACAAGAGACCCAGTACTTC	CASSRTALQETQYF
NA	TRBV6-5	TRBJ2-2	few	TGTGCCAGCAGTTACTCGAGCGAGGGGGGGACCGGGGAGCTGTTTTTT	CASSYSSEGGTGELFF
NA	TRBV6-4	TRBJ1-5	NA	TGTGCCACCTCGCGGGGCAATCAGCCCCAGCATTTT	CATSRGNQPQHF
NA	TRBV19	TRBJ2-5	NA	TGTGCCAGTAGTATGGTCCAGGAAGAGACCCAGTACTTC	CASSMVQEETQYF
NA	TRBV28	TRBJ2-2	NA	TGTGCCAGCAGTTTTGGGCAGGGAACTAACACCGGGGAGCTGTTTTTT	CASSFGQGTNTGELFF
TRBD2	TRBV11-3	TRBJ2-1	NA	TGTGCCAGCAGCTTAGAAGCGGGAGGCCTCCAGTTCTTC	CASSLEAGGLQFF
NA	TRBV7-8	TRBJ2-7	NA	TGTGCCAGCAGCCCCCGCTACGAGCAGTACTTC	CASSPRYEQYF
NA	TRBV28	TRBJ1-5	NA	TGTGCCAGCAGTTTATCAGGTTACAATCAGCCCCAGCATTTT	CASSLSGYNQPQHF
NA	TRBV5-4	TRBJ2-7	many	TGTGCCAGCAGCTTGGAGGTAGGGAGCTCCTACGAGCAGTACTTC	CASSLEVGSSYEQYF
NA	TRBV6-5	TRBJ2-7	NA	TGTGCCAGCAGGCAGGGGTACGAGCAGTACTTC	CASRQGYEQYF
TRBD1	TRBV28	TRBJ1-6	NA	TGTGCCAGCAGTTACGGGGGACAGGGTAAATCACCCCTCCACTTT	CASSYGGQGKSPLHF
TRBD1	TRBV29-1	TRBJ1-2	NA	TGCAGCACTGAGGTGCTCGGGACAGGTTGGGGCTACACCTTC	CSTEVLGTGWGYTF
TRBD1	TRBV4-2	TRBJ2-3	NA	TGTGCCAGCAGCCGACAGGGAAACACAGATACGCAGTATTTT	CASSRQGNTDTQYF
NA	TRBV18	TRBJ1-2	NA	TGTGCCAGCTCACCCGACAGATATAACTATGGCTACACCTTC	CASSPDRYNYGYTF
TRBD1	TRBV28	TRBJ2-2	NA	TGTGCCAGCAGATCAACAGGGGTACGGACCGGGGAGCTGTTTTTT	CASRSTGVRTGELFF
NA	TRBV3-1/TRBV3-2	TRBJ2-7	NA	TGTGCCAGCAGCTCCTCCCAGCGTGCGGTCTACTACCCGTACTTC	CASSSSQRAVYYPYF
TRBD2	TRBV29-1	TRBJ2-1	NA	TGCAGCGAGAGGACTAGTTCCTACAATGAGCAGTTCTTC	CSERTSSYNEQFF